This T cell receptor (beta chain) was retrieved from a study of T cell responses to AZD1222 COVID-19 vaccine. Findings and limits, study-wide: Baseline seropositivity characterized only six AZD1222 recipients.

Only in-frame clones appear in the TCRdb table, and some are missing; sequencing was by immunoSEQ multiplex PCR. The table records around 140,000 clones, around 85% of them present only once. As to this clone: The antigen remains unidentified.

The source was peripheral blood, collected 28 days after the second dose of the MenACWY control vaccine. The clonotype comes from an adult who received the MenACWY meningococcal vaccine as a control.

The CDR3 here is CASSLYQLGGYTF. CDR3 bases: TGTGCCAGCAGCTTATACCAACTAGGTGGCTACACCTTC. The chain carries TRBV7-2 and TRBJ1-2; no definite D call. Trimming stripped 2 bases from V and 7 bases from J, with 11 bases between. Germline V lookup: CDR1 SGHTA, CDR2 FQGNSA. The CDR3 has 13 amino acids.